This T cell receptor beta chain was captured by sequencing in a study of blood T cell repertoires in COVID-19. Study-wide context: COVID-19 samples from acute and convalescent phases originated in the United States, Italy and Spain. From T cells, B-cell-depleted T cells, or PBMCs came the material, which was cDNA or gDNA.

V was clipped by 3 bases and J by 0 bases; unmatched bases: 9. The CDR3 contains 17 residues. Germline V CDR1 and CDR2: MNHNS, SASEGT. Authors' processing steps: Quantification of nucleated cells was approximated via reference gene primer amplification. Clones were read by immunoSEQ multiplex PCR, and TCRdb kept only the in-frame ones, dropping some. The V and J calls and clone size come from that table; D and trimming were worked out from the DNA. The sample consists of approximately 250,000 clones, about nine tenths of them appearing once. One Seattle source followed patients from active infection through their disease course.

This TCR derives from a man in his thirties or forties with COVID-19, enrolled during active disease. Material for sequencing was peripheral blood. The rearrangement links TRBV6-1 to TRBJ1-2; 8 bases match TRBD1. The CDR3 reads CASSEIGTGLANYGYTF. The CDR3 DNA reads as TGTGCCAGCAGTGAGATCGGGACAGGTTTAGCTAACTATGGCTACACCTTC.